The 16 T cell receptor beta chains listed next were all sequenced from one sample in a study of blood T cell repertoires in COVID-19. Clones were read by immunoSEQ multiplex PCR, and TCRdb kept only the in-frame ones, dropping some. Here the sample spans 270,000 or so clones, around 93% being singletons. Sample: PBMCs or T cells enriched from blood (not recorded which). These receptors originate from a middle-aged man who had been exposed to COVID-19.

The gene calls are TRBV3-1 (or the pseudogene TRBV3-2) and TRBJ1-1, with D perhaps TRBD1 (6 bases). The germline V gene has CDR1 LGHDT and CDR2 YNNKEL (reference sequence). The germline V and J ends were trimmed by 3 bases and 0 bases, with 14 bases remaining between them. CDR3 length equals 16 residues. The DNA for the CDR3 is TGTGCCAGCAGCCATCAGCCGGGGACATTGAACACTGAAGCTTTCTTT. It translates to CASSHQPGTLNTEAFF.

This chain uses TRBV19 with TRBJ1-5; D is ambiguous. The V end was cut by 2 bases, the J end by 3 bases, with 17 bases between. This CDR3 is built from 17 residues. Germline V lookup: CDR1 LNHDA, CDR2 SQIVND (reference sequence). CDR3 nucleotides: TGTGCCAGTAGTATACGTTCGGTAGGCGGATACAATCAGCCCCAGCATTTT. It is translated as CASSIRSVGGYNQPQHF.

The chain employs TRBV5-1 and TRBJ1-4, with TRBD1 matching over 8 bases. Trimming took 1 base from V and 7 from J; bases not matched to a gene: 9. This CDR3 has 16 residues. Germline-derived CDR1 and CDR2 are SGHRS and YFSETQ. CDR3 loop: CASSLSTGQDGEKLFF. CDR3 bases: TGCGCCAGCAGCTTGTCGACGGGACAGGATGGTGAAAAACTGTTTTTT.

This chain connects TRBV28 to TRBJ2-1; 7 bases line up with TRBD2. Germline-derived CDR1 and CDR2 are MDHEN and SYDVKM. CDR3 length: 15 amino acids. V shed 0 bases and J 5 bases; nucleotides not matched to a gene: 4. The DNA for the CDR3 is TGTGCCAGCAGTTTATGGGGGACTAAAGACAATGAGCAGTTCTTC. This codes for CASSLWGTKDNEQFF.

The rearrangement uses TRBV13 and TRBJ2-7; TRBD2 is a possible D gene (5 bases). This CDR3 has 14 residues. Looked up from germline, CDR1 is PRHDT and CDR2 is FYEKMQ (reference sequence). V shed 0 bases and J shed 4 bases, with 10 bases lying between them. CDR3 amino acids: CASSLGIATYEQYF. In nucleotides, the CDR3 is TGTGCCAGCAGCTTAGGAATAGCGACATACGAGCAGTACTTC.

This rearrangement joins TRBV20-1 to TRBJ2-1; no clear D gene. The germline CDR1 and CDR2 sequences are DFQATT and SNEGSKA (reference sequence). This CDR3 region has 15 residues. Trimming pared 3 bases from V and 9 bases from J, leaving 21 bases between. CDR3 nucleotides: TGCAGTGCTAGTTTTGCGAGCATTCTGTCTAGTGAGCAGTTCTTC. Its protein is CSASFASILSSEQFF.

The CDR3 sequence is CASSPGTGFISYEQYF. CDR3 in DNA: TGTGCCAGCAGCCCGGGGACAGGGTTTATCTCCTACGAGCAGTACTTC. The chain carries TRBV11-1 and TRBJ2-7; the match to TRBD1 covers 9 bases. Germline V gives CDR1 SGHAT, CDR2 FQDESV (reference sequence). CDR3 length: 16 amino acids. Unmatched junction bases numbered 8, after V lost 5 bases and J lost 0 bases.

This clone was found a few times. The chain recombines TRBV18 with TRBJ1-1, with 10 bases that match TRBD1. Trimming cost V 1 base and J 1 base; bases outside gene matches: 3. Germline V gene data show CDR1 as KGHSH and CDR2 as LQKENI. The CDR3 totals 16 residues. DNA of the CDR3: TGTGCCAGCTCACCACGGGACAGGGGCTCGAACACTGAAGCTTTCTTT. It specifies CASSPRDRGSNTEAFF.

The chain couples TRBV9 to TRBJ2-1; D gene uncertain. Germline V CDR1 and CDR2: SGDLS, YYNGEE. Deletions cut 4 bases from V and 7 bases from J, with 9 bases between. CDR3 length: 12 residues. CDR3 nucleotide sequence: TGTGCCAGCAGCTCCCAAGCGAATGAGCAGTTCTTC. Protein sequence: CASSSQANEQFF.

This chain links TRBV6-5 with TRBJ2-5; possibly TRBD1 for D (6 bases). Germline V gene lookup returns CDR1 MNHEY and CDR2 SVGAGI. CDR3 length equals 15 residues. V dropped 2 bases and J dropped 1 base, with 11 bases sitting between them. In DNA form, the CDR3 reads TGTGCCAGCAGTTACACAGGGCGGATCCAAGAGACCCAGTACTTC. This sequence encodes CASSYTGRIQETQYF.

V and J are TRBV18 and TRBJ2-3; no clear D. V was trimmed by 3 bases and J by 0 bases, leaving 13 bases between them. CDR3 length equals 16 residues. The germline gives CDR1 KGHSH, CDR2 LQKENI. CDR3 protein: CASSPSSRTSTDTQYF. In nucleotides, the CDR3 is TGTGCCAGCTCACCCTCGAGTAGAACTAGCACAGATACGCAGTATTTT.

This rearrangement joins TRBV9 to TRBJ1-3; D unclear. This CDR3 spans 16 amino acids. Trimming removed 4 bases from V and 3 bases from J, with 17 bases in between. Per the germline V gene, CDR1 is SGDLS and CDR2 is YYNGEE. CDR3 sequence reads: CASSPSGKAFGNTIYF. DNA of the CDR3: TGTGCCAGCAGCCCTTCGGGGAAGGCTTTTGGAAACACCATATATTTT.

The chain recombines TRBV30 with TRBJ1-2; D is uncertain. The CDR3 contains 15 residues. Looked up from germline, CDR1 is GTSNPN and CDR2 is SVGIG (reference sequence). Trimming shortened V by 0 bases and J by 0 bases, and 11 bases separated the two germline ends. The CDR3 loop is CAWSVRVSTNYGYTF. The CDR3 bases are TGTGCCTGGAGTGTACGGGTGTCAACTAACTATGGCTACACCTTC.

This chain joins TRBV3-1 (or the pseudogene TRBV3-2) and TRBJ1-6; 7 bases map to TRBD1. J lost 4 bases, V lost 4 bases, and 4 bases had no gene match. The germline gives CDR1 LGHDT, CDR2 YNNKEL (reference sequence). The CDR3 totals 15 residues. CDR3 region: CASSPGQFYNSPLHF. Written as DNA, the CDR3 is TGTGCCAGCAGCCCGGGACAGTTTTATAATTCACCCCTCCACTTT.

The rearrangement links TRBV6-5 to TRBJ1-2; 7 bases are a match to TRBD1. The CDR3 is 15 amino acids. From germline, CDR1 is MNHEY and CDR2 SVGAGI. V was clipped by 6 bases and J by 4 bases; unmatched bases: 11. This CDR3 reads CASRDPTGTIYGYTF. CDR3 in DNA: TGTGCCAGCAGGGACCCGACAGGGACCATCTATGGCTACACCTTC.

DNA for the CDR3: TGCAGCGTTGATAGCGGCAGGGCTGACTATGGCTACACCTTC. It translates to CSVDSGRADYGYTF. This rearrangement joins TRBV29-1 to TRBJ1-2, with a tentative D call TRBD1 (5 bases). The germline V and J ends were trimmed by 3 bases and 3 bases, with 14 bases remaining between them. The CDR3 consists of 14 residues. Germline lookup yields CDR1 SQVTM and CDR2 ANQGSEA.